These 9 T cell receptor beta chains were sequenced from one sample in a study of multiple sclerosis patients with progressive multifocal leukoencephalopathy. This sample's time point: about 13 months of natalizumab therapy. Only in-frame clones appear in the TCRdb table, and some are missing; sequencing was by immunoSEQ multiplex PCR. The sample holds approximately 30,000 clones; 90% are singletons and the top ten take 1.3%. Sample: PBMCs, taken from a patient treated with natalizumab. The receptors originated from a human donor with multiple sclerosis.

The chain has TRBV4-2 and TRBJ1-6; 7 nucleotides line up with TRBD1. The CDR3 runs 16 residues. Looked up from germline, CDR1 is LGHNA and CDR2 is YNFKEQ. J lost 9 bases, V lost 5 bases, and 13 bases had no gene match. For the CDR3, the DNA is TGTGCCAGCAGCGAAAGCGAGGGGGCTAGGGGTTCACCCCTCCACTTT. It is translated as CASSESEGARGSPLHF.

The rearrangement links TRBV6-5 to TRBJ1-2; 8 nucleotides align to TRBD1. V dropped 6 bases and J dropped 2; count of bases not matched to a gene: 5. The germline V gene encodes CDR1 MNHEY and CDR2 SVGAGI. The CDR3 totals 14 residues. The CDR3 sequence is CASRTGQANYGYTF. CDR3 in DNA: TGTGCCAGCAGAACGGGACAGGCCAACTATGGCTACACCTTC.

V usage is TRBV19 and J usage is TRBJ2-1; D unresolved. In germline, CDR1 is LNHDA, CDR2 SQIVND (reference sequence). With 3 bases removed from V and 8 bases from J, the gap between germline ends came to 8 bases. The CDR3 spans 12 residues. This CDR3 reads CASSIGGDEQFF. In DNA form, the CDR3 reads TGTGCCAGTAGTATCGGTGGCGATGAGCAGTTCTTC.

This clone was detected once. CDR3 loop: CASSPGQGAYSGNTIYF. The CDR3 region has the DNA TGTGCCAGCAGCCCGGGACAGGGGGCCTACTCTGGAAACACCATATATTTT. The gene calls are TRBV4-2 and TRBJ1-3; 12 bases are a match to TRBD1. Germline V gives CDR1 LGHNA, CDR2 YNFKEQ. V dropped 4 bases and J dropped 0; count of bases not matched to a gene: 4. The CDR3 is 17 residues long.

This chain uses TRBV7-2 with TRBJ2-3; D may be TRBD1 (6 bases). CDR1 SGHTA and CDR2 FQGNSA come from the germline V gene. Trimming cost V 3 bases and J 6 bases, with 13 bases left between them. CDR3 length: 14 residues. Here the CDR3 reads CASSFRQAMDTQYF. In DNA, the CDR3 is TGTGCCAGCAGCTTCAGACAGGCTATGGATACGCAGTATTTT.

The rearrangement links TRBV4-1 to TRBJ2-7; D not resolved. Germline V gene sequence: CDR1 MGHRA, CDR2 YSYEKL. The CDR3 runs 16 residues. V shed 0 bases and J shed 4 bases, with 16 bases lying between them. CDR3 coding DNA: TGCGCCAGCAGCCAAGACGTGAAGTTTCCTCATTACGAGCAGTACTTC. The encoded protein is CASSQDVKFPHYEQYF.

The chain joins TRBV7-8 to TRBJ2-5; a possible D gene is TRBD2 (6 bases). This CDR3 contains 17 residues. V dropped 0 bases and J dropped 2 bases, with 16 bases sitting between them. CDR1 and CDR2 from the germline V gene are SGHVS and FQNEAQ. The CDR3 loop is CASSLAFSAGRQETQYF. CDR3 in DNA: TGTGCCAGCAGCTTAGCCTTCTCCGCGGGACGGCAAGAGACCCAGTACTTC.

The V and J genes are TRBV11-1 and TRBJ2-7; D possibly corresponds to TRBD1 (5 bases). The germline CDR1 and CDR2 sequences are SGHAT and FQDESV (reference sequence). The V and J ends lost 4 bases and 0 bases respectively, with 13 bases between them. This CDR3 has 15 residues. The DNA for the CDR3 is TGTGCCAGCAGCTGGGATGGGGCCATCTCCTACGAGCAGTACTTC. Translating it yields CASSWDGAISYEQYF.

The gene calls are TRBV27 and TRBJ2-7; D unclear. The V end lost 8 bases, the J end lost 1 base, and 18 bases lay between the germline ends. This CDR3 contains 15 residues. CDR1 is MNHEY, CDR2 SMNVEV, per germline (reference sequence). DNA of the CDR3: TGTGCCAGCTCCCTGAGGTCCTTCGGATCCTACGAGCAGTACTTC. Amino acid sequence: CASSLRSFGSYEQYF.